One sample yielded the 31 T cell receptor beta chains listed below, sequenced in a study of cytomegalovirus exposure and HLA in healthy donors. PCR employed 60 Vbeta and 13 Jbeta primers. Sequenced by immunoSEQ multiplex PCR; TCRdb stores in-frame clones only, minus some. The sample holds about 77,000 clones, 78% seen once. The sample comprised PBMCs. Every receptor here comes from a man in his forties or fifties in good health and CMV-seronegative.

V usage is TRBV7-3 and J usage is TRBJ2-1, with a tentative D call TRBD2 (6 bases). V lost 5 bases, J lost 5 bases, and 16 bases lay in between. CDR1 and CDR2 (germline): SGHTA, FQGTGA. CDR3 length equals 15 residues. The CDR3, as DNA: TGTGCCAGCAGCCCTGCCCCGGGGGTTAACAATGAGCAGTTCTTC. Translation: CASSPAPGVNNEQFF.

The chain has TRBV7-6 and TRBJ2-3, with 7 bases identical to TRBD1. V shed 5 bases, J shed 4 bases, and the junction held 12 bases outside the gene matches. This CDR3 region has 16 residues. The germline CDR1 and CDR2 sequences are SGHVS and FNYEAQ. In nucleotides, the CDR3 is TGTGCCAGCAGCGCAGGACAGGTGATAGTTCCAGATACGCAGTATTTT. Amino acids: CASSAGQVIVPDTQYF. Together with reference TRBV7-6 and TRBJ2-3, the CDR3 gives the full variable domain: GAGVSQSPRYKVTKRGQDVALRCDPISGHVSLYWYRQALGQGPEFLTYFNYEAQQDKSGLPNDRFSAERPEGSISTLTIQRTEQRDSAMYRCASSAGQVIVPDTQYFGPGTRLTVL.

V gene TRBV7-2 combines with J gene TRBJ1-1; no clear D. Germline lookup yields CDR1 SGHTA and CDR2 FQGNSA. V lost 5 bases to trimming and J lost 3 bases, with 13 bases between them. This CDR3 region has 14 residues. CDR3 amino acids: CASSTRPTDTEAFF. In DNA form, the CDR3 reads TGTGCCAGCAGCACGCGGCCAACGGACACTGAAGCTTTCTTT.

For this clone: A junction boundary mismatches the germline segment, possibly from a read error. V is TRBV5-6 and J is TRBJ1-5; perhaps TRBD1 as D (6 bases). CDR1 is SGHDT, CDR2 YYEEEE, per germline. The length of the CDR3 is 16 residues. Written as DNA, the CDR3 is TGTGCCGGCAGTGCTTCAGAGTCAGGGGGCAATCAGCCCCAGCATTTT. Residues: CAGSASESGGNQPQHF.

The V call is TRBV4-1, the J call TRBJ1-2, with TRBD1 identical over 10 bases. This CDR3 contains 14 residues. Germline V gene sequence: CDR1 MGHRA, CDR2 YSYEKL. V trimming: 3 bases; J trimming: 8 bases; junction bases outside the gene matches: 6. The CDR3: CASSHAGTGVGYTF. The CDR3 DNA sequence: TGCGCCAGCAGCCACGCCGGGACAGGGGTCGGCTACACCTTC.

CDR3: CASSQGVSANYGYTF. DNA for the CDR3: TGCGCCAGCAGCCAAGGCGTGTCGGCTAACTATGGCTACACCTTC. The V gene is TRBV4-3, the J gene TRBJ1-2, with D hard to call. V gave up 1 base and J gave up 0 bases, with 9 bases separating them. The CDR3 is made up of 15 amino acids. Germline V CDR1 and CDR2: LGHNA, YSLEER.

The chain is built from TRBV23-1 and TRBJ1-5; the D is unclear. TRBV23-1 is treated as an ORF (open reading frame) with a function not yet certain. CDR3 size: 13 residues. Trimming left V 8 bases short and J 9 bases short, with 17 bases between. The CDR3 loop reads CASPGSPGVPQHF. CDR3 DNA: TGCGCCAGCCCCGGTAGCCCGGGAGTGCCCCAGCATTTT.

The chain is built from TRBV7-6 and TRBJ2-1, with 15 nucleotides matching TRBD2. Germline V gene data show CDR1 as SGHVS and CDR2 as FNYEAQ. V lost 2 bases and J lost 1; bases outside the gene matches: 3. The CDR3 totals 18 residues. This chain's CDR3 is CASSLRTSGGASYNEQFF. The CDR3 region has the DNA TGTGCCAGCAGCTTAAGGACTAGCGGGGGGGCGTCCTACAATGAGCAGTTCTTC.

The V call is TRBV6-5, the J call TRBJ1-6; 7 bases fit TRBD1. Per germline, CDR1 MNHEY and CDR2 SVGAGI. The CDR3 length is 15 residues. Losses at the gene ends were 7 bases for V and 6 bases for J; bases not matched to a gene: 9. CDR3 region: CASTRVAGGNSPLHF. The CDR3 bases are TGTGCCAGCACCCGGGTGGCAGGGGGTAATTCACCCCTCCACTTT.

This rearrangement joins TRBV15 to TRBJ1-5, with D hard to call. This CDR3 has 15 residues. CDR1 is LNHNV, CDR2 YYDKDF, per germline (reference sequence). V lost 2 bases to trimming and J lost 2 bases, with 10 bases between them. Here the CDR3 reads CATSRPHGGNQPQHF. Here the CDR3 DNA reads TGTGCCACCAGCAGACCCCACGGGGGCAATCAGCCCCAGCATTTT.

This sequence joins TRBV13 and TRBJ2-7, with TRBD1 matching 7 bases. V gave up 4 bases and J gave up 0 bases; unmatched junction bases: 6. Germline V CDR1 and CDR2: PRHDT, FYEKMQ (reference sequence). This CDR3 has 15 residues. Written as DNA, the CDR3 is TGTGCCAGCAGCTCCCACCGGGACAGCTCCTACGAGCAGTACTTC. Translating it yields CASSSHRDSSYEQYF.

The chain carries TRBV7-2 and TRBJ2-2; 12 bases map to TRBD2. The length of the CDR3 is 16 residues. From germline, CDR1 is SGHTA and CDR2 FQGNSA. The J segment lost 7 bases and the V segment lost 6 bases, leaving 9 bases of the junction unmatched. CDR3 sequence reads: CASRAGLAGGGGELFF. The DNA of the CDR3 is TGTGCCAGCAGAGCGGGACTAGCGGGTGGGGGCGGGGAGCTGTTTTTT.

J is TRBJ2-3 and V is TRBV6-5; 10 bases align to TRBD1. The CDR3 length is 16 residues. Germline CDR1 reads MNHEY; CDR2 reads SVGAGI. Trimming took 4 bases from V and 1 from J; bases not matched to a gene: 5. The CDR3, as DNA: TGTGCCAGCAGTTCACAGACAGGGGGCCGCACAGATACGCAGTATTTT. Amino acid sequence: CASSSQTGGRTDTQYF.

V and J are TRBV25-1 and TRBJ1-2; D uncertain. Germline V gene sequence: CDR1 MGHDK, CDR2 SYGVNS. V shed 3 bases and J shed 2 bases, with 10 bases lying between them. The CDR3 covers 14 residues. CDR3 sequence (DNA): TGTGCCAGCAGTGAGCCAGGATCAAACTATGGCTACACCTTC. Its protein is CASSEPGSNYGYTF.

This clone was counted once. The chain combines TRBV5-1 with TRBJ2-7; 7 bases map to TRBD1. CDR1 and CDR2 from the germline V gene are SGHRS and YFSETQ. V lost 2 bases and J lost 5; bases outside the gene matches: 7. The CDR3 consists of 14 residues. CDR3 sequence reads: CASSFRQGIHEQYF. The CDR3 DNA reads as TGCGCCAGCAGCTTTAGACAGGGAATCCACGAGCAGTACTTC. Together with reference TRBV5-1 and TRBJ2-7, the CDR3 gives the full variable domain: KAGVTQTPRYLIKTRGQQVTLSCSPISGHRSVSWYQQTPGQGLQFLFEYFSETQRNKGNFPGRFSGRQFSNSRSEMNVSTLELGDSALYLCASSFRQGIHEQYFGPGTRLTVT.

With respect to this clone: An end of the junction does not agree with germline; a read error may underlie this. CDR3: CSSSLGAGRVNQPQHF. The CDR3 DNA sequence: TGTTCCAGCAGCTTAGGGGCAGGGAGGGTCAATCAGCCCCAGCATTTT. V and J are TRBV7-9 and TRBJ1-5, with D maybe TRBD1 (5 bases). CDR1 is SEHNR, CDR2 FQNEAQ, per germline (reference sequence). This CDR3 is 16 amino acids long.

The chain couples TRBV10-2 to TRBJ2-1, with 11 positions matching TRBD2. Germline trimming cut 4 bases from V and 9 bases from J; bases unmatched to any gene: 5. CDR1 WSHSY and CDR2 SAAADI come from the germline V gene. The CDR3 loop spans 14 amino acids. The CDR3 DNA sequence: TGCGCCAGCAGTGTAGCGGGGGGGCCGAGTGAGCAGTTCTTC. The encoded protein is CASSVAGGPSEQFF.

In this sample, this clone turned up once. CDR3 in amino acids: CASTGFYEQYF. The CDR3, as DNA: TGTGCCAGCACAGGGTTCTACGAGCAGTACTTC. The chain carries TRBV7-8 and TRBJ2-7; a weak D match, TRBD1 (5 bases). The V gene's germline CDR1 is SGHVS and CDR2 FQNEAQ. Trimming stripped 7 bases from V and 3 bases from J, with 7 bases between. The CDR3 runs 11 residues.

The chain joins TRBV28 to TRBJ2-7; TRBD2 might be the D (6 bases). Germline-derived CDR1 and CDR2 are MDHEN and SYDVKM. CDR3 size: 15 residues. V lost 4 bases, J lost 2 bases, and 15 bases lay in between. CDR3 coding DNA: TGTGCCAGCAGTTCTAAACCGGGACTGGCCTACGAGCAGTACTTC. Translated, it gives CASSSKPGLAYEQYF.

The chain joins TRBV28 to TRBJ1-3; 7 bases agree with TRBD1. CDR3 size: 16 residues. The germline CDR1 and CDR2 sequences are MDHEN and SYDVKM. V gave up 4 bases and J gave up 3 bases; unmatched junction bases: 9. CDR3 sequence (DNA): TGTGCCAGCAGTTCAACAGGGGTAGGAAATGGAAACACCATATATTTT. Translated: CASSSTGVGNGNTIYF.

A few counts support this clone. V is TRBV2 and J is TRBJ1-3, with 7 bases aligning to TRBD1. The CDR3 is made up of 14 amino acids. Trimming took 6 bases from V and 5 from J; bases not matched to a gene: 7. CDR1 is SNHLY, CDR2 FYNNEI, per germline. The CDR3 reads CASRETGARNTIYF. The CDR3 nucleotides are TGTGCCAGCAGAGAAACAGGGGCCAGAAACACCATATATTTT.

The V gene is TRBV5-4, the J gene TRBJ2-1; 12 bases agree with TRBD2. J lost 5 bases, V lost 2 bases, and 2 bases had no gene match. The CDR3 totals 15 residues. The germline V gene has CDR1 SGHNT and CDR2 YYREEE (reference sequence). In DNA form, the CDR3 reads TGTGCCAGCAGCTTACTAGCGGGGGGTGACAATGAGCAGTTCTTC. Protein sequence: CASSLLAGGDNEQFF.

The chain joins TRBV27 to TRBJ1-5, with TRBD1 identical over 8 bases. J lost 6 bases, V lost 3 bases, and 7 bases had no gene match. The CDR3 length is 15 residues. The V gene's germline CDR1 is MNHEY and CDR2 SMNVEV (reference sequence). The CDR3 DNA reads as TGTGCCAGCAGTTTTTCCAGGGGGCCGGGTCAGCCCCAGCATTTT. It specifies CASSFSRGPGQPQHF.

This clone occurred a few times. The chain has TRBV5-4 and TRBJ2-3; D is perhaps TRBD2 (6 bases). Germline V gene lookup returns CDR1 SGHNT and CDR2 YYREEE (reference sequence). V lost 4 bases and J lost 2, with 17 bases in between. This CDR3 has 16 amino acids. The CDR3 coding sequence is TGTGCCAGCAGCACAGGCGGGACTCAGTACACAGATACGCAGTATTTT. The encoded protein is CASSTGGTQYTDTQYF.

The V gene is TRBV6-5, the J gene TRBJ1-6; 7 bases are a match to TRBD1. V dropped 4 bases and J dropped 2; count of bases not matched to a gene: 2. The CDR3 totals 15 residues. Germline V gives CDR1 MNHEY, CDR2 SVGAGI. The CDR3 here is CASSSGTAYNSPLHF. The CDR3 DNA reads TGTGCCAGCAGTTCCGGGACAGCCTATAATTCACCCCTCCACTTT.

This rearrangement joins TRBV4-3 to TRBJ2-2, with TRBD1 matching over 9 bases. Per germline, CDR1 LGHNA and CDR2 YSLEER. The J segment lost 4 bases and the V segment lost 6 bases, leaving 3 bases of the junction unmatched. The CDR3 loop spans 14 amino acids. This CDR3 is CASRQGASTGELFF. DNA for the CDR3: TGCGCCAGCAGACAGGGGGCGAGCACCGGGGAGCTGTTTTTT.

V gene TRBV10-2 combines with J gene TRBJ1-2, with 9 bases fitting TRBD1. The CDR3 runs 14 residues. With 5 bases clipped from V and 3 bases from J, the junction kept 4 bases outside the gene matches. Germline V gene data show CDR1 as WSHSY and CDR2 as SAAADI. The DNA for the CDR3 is TGCGCCAGCAGTCGGACAGGGGCGGACTATGGCTACACCTTC. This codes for CASSRTGADYGYTF.

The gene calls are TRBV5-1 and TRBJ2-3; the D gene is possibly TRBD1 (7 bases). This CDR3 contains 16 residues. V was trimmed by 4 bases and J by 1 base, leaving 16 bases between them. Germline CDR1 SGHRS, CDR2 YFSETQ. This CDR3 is CASSHGFRGGTDTQYF. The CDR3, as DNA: TGCGCCAGCAGCCACGGGTTCAGGGGGGGCACAGATACGCAGTATTTT.

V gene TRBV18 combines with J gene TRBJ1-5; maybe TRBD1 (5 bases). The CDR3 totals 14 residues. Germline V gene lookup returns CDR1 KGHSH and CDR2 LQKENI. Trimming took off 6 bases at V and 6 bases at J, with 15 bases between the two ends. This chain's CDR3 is CASSSAGAGQPQHF. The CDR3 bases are TGTGCCAGCTCGAGTGCTGGGGCTGGTCAGCCCCAGCATTTT.

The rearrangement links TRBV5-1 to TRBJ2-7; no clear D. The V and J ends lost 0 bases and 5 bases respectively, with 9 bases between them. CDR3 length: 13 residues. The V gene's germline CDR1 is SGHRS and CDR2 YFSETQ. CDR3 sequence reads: CASSLVPGNEQYF. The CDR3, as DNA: TGCGCCAGCAGCTTGGTGCCAGGTAACGAGCAGTACTTC.

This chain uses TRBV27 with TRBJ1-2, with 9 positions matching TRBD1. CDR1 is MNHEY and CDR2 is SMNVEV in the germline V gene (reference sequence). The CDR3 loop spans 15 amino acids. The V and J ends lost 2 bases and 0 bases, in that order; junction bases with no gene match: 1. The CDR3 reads CASSLGTGPNYGYTF. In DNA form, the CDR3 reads TGTGCCAGCAGTTTAGGGACAGGGCCTAACTATGGCTACACCTTC.